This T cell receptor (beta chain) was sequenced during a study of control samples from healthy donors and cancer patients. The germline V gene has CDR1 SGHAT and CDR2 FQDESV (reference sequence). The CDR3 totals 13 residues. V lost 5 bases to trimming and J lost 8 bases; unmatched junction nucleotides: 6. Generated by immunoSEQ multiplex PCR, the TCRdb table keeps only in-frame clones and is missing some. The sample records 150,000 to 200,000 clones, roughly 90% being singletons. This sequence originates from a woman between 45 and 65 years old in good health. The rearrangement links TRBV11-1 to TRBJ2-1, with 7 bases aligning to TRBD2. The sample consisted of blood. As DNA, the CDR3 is TGTGCCAGCAGCGAGGGACTAATTGATGAGCAGTTCTTC. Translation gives CASSEGLIDEQFF.